Listed here is a single T cell receptor (beta chain). Only in-frame clones appear in the TCRdb table, and some are missing; sequencing was by immunoSEQ multiplex PCR. The table has about 23,000 clones, 65% to 90% seen once. V shed 5 bases, J shed 5 bases, and the junction held 7 bases outside the gene matches. CDR1 and CDR2 (germline): SGHNT, YENEEA. This CDR3 has 14 amino acids. The source of the sample is a study of blood T cell repertoires in COVID-19. The TCR sequence derives from a woman of 80 years or more with acute or convalescent COVID-19. The sequencing sample was made of peripheral blood. V and J are TRBV11-3 and TRBJ2-7; TRBD1 matches at 9 bases. The CDR3 DNA follows: TGTGCCAGCAGCCGAGGACAGGGGTGGAACGAGCAGTACTTC. Translated: CASSRGQGWNEQYF. The variable domain in full, with the rest retrieved from reference TRBV11-3 and TRBJ2-7, is EAGVVQSPRYKIIEKKQPVAFWCNPISGHNTLYWYLQNLGQGPELLIRYENEEAVDDSQLPKDRFSAERLKGVDSTLKIQPAELGDSAVYLCASSRGQGWNEQYFGPGTRLTVT.